A single TCR beta chain is shown here with its context. This clone's antigen is unknown. No much larger clone exists at a distance of one base, and base qualities are not known. CD8 naive samples were obtained by positive selection for CCR7 among CD45RO-negative cells, yielding a CD45RA+CCR7+ population from which TemRA cells were excluded. The donors were healthy, HIV-negative adults who had no recently reported acute infections or vaccinations. Every donor was a Caucasian adult living in Nashville, Tennessee, USA. After blood collection by leukapheresis, PBMCs were isolated using Ficoll-Histopaque density gradient centrifugation and then cryopreserved in the vapor phase of liquid nitrogen. Purity and quantity of every magnetically sorted T cell population were checked by analytical flow cytometry. Genomic DNA was isolated from every sorted fraction and measured by UV absorbance on a Nanodrop 2000c.

Looking up the germline V gene yields CDR1 SGHDT and CDR2 YYEEEE. Trimming at the junction amounts to 0 bases on V and 4 bases on J, and the germline ends lie 7 bases apart. Including cysteine and phenylalanine, the CDR3 has 13 amino acids. The read is trimmed to its CDR3 DNA, 39 bases read in frame from base 1. TCR CDR3 regions were amplified from genomic DNA by multiplex PCR using the deep immunoSEQ assay. For each cell subset, the extracted genomic DNA was distributed evenly across all wells of several immunoSEQ 96-well plates, and each plate served as one replicate. For sorted subsets, each replicate PCR was loaded with 200 ng genomic DNA, equivalent to 25,000 to 35,000 T cell genomes. Purified libraries were quantified with a Qubit 3.0 fluorometer, sized on a Bioanalyzer 2100, and re-quantified with the KAPA Library Quantification kit. Each immunoSEQ 96-well plate was sequenced on its own single-read 150-cycle Illumina NextSeq 550 flow cell. Turning to the authors' computational methods: Because only junctional sequences without quality scores were contained in the immunoSEQ output, filtering matching that applied to full-length reads could not be performed. Sequences were annotated with PyIR, a Python wrapper for IgBLAST v1.9, and V/J genes and CDR3 were assigned using IMGT germline references. Any read was removed if the V/J assignment was weak (E-value above 1e-6), the CDR3 was missing, or the read contained stop codons, out-of-frame junctions, or ambiguous translated residues. V3J clonotypes were defined as sequences sharing the same inferred V gene, J gene, and CDR3 amino acid sequence. Percentage overlap between repertoires was calculated by dividing the number of shared unique clonotypes by the size of the smaller repertoire. Richness of each repertoire was evaluated using RTK rarefaction, the Chao1 estimator, and Recon v2.1 estimates of unobserved clonotypes. Generation probabilities were computed with OLGA for all TCRbeta clonotypes obtained by the gDNA method from a handful of donors. What TCRdb holds here is the immuneACCESS table cut down to in-frame rearrangements. Part of the clones is not present; checked against another copy, under half of the missing clones reflect an unresolved V gene, and the others are unexplained. V, J and clone size were drawn from that table, and D and trimming were deduced from the DNA. Here the sample has around 600,000 clones; around 96% occur a single time. Jointly, the top ten make up about 0.11% of the sample.

This specimen comes from a study of shared clonotypes between healthy human individuals (TCRdb year 2020). For context, the study as a whole: Three men and a couple of women, aged 18 to 49 years, made up the cohort. Per donor, three plates each were used for CD4 naive and CD4 memory, two for CD8 naive, and one for CD8 memory. To estimate repertoire size and how much clonotypes are shared between individuals, the study performed deep sequencing of blood TCR repertoires from about 5 healthy adults. Libraries were prepared and TCR repertoires were sequenced by different laboratories using diverse techniques, in order to increase sequencing depth and limit assay-specific biases. Each donor's leukapheresis produced roughly between roughly 0.85 and 9.5 billion PBMCs.

Findings and caveats that apply to the study as a whole: The small number of donors limited the genetic and exposure-history diversity represented. Based on pairwise subsampling, the degree of clonotype sharing among donors was expected to be affected by sequencing depth. Approximately 5% of naive CD4, more than 3% of naive CD8, approximately 2.2% of memory CD4, and about 0.4% of memory CD8 clonotypes were shared across a few donors. Sampling was restricted to blood, and TCR repertoires in tissues likely differ from the TCR repertoires found in blood. Compared with non-shared clonotypes, clonotypes shared by all four sorted-subset donors had higher generation probabilities. Naive subsets generally had larger estimated clonotype richness than memory subsets did. Rarefaction of sorted-subset datasets indicated incomplete sequencing despite the large sequencing depth.

The rearranged chain carries TRBV5-6 and TRBJ2-5, with the identity of the D gene unclear. This TCR was recovered from a woman younger than 45 in good health. The sequencing input was naive CD8+ T cells sorted from blood. The intended sense of this specimen's cell subset or site label: CD45RA+CCR7+. The base sequence is TGTGCCAGCAGCTTGGTCAGTCCAGAGACCCAGTACTTC. This yields the protein CASSLVSPETQYF.